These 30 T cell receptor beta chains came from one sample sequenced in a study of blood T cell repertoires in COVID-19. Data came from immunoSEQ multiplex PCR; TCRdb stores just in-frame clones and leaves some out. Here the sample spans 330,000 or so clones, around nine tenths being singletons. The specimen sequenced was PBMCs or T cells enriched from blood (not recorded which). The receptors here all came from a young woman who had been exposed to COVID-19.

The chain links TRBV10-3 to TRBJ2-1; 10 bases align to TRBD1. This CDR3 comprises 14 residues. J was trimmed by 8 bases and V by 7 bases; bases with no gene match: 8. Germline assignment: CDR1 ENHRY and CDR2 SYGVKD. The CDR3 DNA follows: TGTGCCATCACCGGGACAGGGGCAGGAGATGAGCAGTTCTTC. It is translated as CAITGTGAGDEQFF.

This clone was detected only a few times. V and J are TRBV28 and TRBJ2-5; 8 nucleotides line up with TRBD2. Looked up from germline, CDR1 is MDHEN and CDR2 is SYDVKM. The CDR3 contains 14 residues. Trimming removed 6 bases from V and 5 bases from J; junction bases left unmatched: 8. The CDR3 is CASSGGAFQETQYF. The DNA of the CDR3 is TGTGCCAGCAGCGGGGGGGCTTTCCAGGAGACCCAGTACTTC.

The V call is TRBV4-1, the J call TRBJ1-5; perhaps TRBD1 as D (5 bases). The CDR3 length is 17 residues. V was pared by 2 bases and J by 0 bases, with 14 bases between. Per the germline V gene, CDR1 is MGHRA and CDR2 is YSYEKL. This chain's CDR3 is CASSQHGGTLSNQPQHF. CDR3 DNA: TGCGCCAGCAGCCAACACGGCGGGACCCTTAGCAATCAGCCCCAGCATTTT.

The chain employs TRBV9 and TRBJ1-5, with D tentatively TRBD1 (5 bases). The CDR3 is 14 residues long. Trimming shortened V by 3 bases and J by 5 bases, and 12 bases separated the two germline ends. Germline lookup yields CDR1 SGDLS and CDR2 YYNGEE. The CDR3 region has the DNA TGTGCCAGCAGCGCCCAGGGATGGGATCAGCCCCAGCATTTT. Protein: CASSAQGWDQPQHF.

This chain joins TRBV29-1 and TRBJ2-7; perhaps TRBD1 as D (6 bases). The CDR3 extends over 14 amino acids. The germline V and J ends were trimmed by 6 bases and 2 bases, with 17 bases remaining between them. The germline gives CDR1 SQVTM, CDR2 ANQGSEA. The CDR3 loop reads CSVAGVGQAYEQYF. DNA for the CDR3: TGCAGCGTCGCCGGGGTGGGACAAGCCTACGAGCAGTACTTC.

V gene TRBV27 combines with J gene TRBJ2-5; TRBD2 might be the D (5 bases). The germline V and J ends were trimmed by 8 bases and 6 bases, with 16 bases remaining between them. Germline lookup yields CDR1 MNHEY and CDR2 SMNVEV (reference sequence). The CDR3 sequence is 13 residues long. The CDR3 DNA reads TGTGCCAGCCGAGGACTGCTACAAAAGACCCAGTACTTC. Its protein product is CASRGLLQKTQYF.

Written as DNA, the CDR3 is TGTGCCAGCAGGTTAATGCCGGGGACAGGGCTTGAAGCTTTCTTT. Protein sequence: CASRLMPGTGLEAFF. The J gene is TRBJ1-1, the V gene TRBV7-2, with 9 bases aligning to TRBD1. Per germline, CDR1 SGHTA and CDR2 FQGNSA. V lost 6 bases to trimming and J lost 7 bases; unmatched junction nucleotides: 12. The CDR3 is 15 residues long.

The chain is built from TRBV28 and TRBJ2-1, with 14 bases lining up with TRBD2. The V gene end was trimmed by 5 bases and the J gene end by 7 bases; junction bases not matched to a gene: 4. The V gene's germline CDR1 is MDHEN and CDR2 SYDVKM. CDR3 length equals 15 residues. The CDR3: CASSTTSGRVNEQFF. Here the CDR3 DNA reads TGTGCCAGCAGTACGACTAGCGGGAGGGTTAATGAGCAGTTCTTC.

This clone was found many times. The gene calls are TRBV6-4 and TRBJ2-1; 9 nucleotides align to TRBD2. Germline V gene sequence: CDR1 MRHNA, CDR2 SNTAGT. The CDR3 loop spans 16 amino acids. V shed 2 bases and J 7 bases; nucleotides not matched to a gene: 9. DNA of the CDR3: TGTGCCAGCAGTGACGGGGGACTAGCTGATGTTAATGAGCAGTTCTTC. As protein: CASSDGGLADVNEQFF.

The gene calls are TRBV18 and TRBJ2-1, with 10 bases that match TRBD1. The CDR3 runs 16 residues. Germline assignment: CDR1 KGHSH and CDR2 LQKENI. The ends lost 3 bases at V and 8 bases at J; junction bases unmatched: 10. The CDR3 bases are TGTGCCAGCTCACCCGTTCGGGTTGGACAGGGGGATGAGCAGTTCTTC. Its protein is CASSPVRVGQGDEQFF.

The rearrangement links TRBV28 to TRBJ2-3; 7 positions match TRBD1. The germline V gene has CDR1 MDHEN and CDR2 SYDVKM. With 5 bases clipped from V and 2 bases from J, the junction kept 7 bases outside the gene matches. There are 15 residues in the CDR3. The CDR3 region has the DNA TGTGCCAGCAGTGTCCGACAGGGATCCACAGATACGCAGTATTTT. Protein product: CASSVRQGSTDTQYF.

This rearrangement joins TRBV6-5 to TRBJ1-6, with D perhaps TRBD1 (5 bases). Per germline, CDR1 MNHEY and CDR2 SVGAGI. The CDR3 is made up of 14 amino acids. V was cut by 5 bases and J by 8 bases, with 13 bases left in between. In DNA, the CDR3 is TGTGCCAGCAGTCAGGACACATCGTATTCACCCCTCCACTTT. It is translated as CASSQDTSYSPLHF.

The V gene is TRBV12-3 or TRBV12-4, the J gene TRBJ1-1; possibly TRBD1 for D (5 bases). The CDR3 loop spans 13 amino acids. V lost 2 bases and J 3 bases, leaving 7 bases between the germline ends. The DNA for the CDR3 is TGTGCCAGCAGTTTACTGACAGACACTGAAGCTTTCTTT. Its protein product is CASSLLTDTEAFF.

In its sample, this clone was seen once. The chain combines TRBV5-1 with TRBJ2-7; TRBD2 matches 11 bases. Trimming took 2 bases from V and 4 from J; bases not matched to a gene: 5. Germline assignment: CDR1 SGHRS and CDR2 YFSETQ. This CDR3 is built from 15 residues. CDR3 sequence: CASSFLTSGSYEQYF. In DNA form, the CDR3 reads TGCGCCAGCAGCTTCCTCACTAGCGGGAGTTACGAGCAGTACTTC.

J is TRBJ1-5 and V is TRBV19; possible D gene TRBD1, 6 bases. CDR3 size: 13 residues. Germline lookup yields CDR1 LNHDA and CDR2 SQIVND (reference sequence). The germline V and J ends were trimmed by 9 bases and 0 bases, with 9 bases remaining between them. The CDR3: CASDRNSNQPQHF. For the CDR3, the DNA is TGTGCCAGCGACAGGAATAGCAATCAGCCCCAGCATTTT. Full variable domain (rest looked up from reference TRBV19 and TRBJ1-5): DGGITQSPKYLFRKEGQNVTLSCEQNLNHDAMYWYRQDPGQGLRLIYYSQIVNDFQKGDIAEGYSVSREKKESFPLTVTSAQKNPTAFYLCASDRNSNQPQHFGDGTRLSIL.

CDR3 region: CATSIQTGAAEQFF. CDR3 DNA: TGTGCCACCAGCATACAAACAGGGGCAGCAGAGCAGTTCTTC. The V call is TRBV15, the J call TRBJ2-1; 7 nucleotides align to TRBD1. The CDR3 runs to 14 residues. CDR1 is LNHNV and CDR2 is YYDKDF in the germline V gene (reference sequence). V lost 4 bases, J lost 10 bases, and 10 bases stayed unmatched.

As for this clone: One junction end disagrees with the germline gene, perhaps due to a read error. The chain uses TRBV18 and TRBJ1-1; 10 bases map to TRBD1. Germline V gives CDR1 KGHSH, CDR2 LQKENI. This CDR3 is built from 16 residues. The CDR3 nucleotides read TGTGCCAGCTCCCCTCGTTTCGACACTCCGTCCGGGACAGGGGTCTTT. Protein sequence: CASSPRFDTPSGTGVF.

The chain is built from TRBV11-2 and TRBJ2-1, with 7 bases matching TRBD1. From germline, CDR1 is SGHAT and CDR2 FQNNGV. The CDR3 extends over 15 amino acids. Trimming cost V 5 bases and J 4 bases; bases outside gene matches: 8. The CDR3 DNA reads TGTGCCAGCAGCCTGGGGACAGTTTCGTACAATGAGCAGTTCTTC. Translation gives CASSLGTVSYNEQFF.

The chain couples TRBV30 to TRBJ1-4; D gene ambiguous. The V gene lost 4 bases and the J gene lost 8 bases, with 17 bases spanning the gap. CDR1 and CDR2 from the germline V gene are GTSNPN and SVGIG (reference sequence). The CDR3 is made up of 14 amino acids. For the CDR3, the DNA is TGTGCCTGGACCCATGGGCATTGGGTCGAAAAACTGTTTTTT. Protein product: CAWTHGHWVEKLFF. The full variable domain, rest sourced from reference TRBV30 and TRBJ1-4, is SQTIHQWPATLVQPVGSPLSLECTVEGTSNPNLYWYRQAAGRGLQLLFYSVGIGQISSEVPQNLSASRPQDRQFILSSKKLLLSDSGFYLCAWTHGHWVEKLFFGSGTQLSVL.

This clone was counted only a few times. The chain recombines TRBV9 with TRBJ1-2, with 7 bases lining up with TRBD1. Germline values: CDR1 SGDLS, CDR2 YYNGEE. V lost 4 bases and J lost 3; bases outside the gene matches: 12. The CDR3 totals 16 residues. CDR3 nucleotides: TGTGCCAGCAGCACTAGCCCGACAGGGTCCGACTATGGCTACACCTTC. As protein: CASSTSPTGSDYGYTF.

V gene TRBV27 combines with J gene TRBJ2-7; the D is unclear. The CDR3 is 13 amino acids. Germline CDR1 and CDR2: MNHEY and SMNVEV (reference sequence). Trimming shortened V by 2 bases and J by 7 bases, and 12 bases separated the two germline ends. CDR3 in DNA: TGTGCCAGCAGTTTAGAAACCAGGCGAGAGCAGTACTTC. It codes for CASSLETRREQYF.

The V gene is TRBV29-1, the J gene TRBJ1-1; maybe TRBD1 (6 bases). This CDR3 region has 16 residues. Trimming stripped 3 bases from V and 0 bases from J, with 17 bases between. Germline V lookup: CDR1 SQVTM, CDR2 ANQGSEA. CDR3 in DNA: TGCAGCGTTGATAGAGGGTTGGGGACATTGAACACTGAAGCTTTCTTT. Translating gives CSVDRGLGTLNTEAFF.

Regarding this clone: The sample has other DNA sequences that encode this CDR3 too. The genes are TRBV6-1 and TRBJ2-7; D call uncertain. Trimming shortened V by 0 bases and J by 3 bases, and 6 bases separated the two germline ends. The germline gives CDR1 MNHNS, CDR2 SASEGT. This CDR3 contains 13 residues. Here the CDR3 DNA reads TGTGCCAGCAGTGAAGCGCGAGGCTACGAGCAGTACTTC. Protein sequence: CASSEARGYEQYF.

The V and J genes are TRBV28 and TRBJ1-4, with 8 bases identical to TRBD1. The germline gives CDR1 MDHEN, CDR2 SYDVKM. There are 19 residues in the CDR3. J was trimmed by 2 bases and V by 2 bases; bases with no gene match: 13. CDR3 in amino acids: CASSLPRTGRGSTNEKLFF. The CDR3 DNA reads TGTGCCAGCAGTTTACCACGGACAGGGAGGGGAAGTACTAATGAAAAACTGTTTTTT.

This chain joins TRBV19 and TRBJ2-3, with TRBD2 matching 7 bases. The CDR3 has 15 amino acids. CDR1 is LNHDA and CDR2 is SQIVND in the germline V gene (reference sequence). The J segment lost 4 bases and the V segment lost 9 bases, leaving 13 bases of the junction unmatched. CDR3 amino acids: CASLPSGTGADTQYF. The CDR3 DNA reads TGTGCCAGCCTCCCGAGCGGGACTGGGGCAGATACGCAGTATTTT.

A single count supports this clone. CDR3: CASRIFSGDGYTF. For the CDR3, the DNA is TGTGCCAGTAGGATCTTCTCGGGGGATGGCTACACCTTC. The rearrangement links TRBV19 to TRBJ1-2; TRBD1 might be the D (5 bases). In germline, CDR1 is LNHDA, CDR2 SQIVND (reference sequence). The CDR3 runs to 13 residues. The ends were cut back, 6 bases at V and 6 bases at J, with 14 bases in the middle.

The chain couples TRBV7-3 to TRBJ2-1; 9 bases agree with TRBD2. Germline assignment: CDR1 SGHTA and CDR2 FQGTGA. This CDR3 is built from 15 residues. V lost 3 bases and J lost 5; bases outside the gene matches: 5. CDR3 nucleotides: TGTGCCAGCAGCTTTCCAGGACTAGCGAACAATGAGCAGTTCTTC. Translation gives CASSFPGLANNEQFF.

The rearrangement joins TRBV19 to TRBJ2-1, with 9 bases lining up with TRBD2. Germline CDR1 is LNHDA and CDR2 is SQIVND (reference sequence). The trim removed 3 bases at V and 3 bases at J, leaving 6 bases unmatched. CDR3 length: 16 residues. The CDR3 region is CASSMGAGGNYNEQFF. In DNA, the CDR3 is TGTGCCAGTAGTATGGGAGCGGGAGGTAACTACAATGAGCAGTTCTTC.

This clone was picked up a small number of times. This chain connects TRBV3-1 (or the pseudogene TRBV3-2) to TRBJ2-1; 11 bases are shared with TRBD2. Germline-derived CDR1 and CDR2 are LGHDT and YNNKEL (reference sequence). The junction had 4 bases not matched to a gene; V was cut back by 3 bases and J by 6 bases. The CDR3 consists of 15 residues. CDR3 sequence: CASSQGLAEVNEQFF. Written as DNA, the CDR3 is TGTGCCAGCAGCCAGGGACTAGCGGAAGTCAATGAGCAGTTCTTC.

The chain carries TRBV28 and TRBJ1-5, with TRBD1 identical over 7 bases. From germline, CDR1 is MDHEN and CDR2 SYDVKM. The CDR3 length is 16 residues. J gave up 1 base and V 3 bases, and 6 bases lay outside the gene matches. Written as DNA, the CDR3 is TGTGCCAGCAGTTTCATGACAGGGTACAGCAATCAGCCCCAGCATTTT. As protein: CASSFMTGYSNQPQHF.